This T cell receptor beta chain stems from a study of blood T cell repertoires in COVID-19. This table comes from immunoSEQ multiplex PCR, and its TCRdb copy is limited to in-frame clones, with some not included. The sample holds 390,000 or so clones, more than 70% seen once. Patients in Seattle were enrolled during active infection, then followed longitudinally. Specimen: peripheral blood. This receptor was identified in a woman aged 25 to 39 with COVID-19, enrolled during active disease.

The CDR3 nucleotides are TGCGCCAGCAGCCTCACGATGGTGGGGGCGCGTACTGAAGCTTTCTTT. It encodes CASSLTMVGARTEAFF. V is TRBV4-1 and J is TRBJ1-1, with D perhaps matching TRBD1 (6 bases). CDR3 length equals 16 residues. CDR1 is MGHRA, CDR2 YSYEKL, per germline. With 4 bases removed from V and 5 bases from J, the gap between germline ends came to 20 bases.